The entry below gives a single TCR beta chain sequence along with its context. This sample is part of a study of OX40 agonist ivuxolimab in advanced cancers. The data were produced by immunoSEQ multiplex PCR, yet TCRdb's version contains in-frame clones alone and is incomplete. The top ten clones hold approximately 0.2% of a sample with tens of thousands of clones, around 90% of them seen once. The germline V gene encodes CDR1 SGHVS and CDR2 FNYEAQ. There are 13 residues in the CDR3. Trimming shortened V by 4 bases and J by 2 bases, and 9 bases separated the two germline ends. The chain couples TRBV7-6 to TRBJ2-7, with D unresolved. The source material was CD4+ or CD8+ T cells sorted from blood, sampled in a trial of the OX40 agonist ivuxolimab. The sequence derives from an adult with an advanced solid tumor such as melanoma, head and neck, liver or kidney cancer. CDR3 sequence: CASSSGRAYEQYF. In nucleotides, the CDR3 is TGTGCCAGCAGCTCCGGGCGTGCCTACGAGCAGTACTTC.